This T cell receptor beta chain is drawn from a study of blood T cell repertoires in COVID-19 (dated by TCRdb to 2018 to 2021). Notes on the research overall: Samples from collaborators originated in the United States, Italy and Spain and spanned both the acute and convalescent phases of COVID-19. Subjects who had been exposed to COVID-19, were actively infected with it, or had recovered from it provided the deeply sampled blood TCRbeta repertoires that made up the dataset. The prospective study material was composed of cDNA or gDNA derived from T cells, B-cell-depleted T cells, or PBMCs. The repertoires were released in a freely available public database meant as a resource for research on the immune response to SARS-CoV-2. Samples were obtained from the ongoing ImmuneRACE study (first 160 participants) and from over 1,000 subjects provided by 6 global collaborators. Where HLA class I and class II types were available, the types were taken from metadata supplied by the sample provider, not from assay-based typing. A de-identified subject ID, COVID-19 status, age in years and sex were almost always included in the sample metadata. What the authors observed across the whole study: Clinical and demographic metadata were provided uncurated, with the amount varying by source and participant.

Deletion took 1 base off V and 0 bases off J, with a span of 11 bases between the germline ends. CDR1 is given as SGHDT and CDR2 as YYEEEE, both from the germline V gene. The CDR3, from cysteine to phenylalanine, totals 15 residues. Here the CDR3 DNA is all that survives: 45 bases in frame from base 1. Points on this clone: The target of this receptor is not known. Qualities for individual bases were not recorded, and no much larger clone is one base off.

Whole blood was collected in K2EDTA tubes by collaborating institutions according to the institutions' own protocols. For TCRbeta analysis, collaborators shipped samples as frozen whole blood, isolated PBMCs, or DNA extracted from either of those sample types. The immunoSEQ Assay, a bias-controlled multiplex PCR, was used to amplify TCRbeta CDR3 regions from genomic DNA. On the authors' methods: Nucleated cell counts per sample were estimated from amplification of reference gene primers within the assay. Sequence reads were collapsed and filtered to measure the absolute abundance of every unique TCRbeta CDR3 rearrangement. Productive Simpson clonality was computed per sample as the square root of Simpson's diversity index over productive rearrangements. TCRdb stores this immuneACCESS table with in-frame sequences only. Part of the clones is absent; in the studies checked, under half of the shortfall reflects unresolved V genes, and no reason is known for the rest. D and trimming were read from the DNA, whereas the V and J calls and clone size are those reported in that table. The table for this sample lists about 46,000 clones; 87% of them were counted only once. The ten largest make up more than 15% of the sample.

The V gene is TRBV5-6 and the J gene is TRBJ2-7; no D gene can be assigned with confidence. The sequencing sample was made of peripheral blood. This receptor was identified in a human donor in a cohort sampled during active COVID-19. CDR3 sequence: CASSLWSVPSYEQYF. The sequenced DNA: TGTGCCAGCAGCTTGTGGTCGGTTCCCTCCTACGAGCAGTACTTC.